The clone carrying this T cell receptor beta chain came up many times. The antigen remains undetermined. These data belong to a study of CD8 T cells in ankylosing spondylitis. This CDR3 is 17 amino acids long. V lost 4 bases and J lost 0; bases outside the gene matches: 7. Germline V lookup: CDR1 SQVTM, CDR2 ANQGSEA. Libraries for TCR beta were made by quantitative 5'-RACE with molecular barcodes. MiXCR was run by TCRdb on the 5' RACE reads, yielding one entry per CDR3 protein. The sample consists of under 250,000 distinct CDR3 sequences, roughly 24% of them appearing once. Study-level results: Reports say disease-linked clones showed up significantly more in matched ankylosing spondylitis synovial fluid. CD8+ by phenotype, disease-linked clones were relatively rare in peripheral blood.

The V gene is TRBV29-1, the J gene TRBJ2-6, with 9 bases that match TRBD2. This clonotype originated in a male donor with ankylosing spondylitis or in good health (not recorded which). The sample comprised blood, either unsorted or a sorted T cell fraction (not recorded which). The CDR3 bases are TGCAGCGTTGCCCGGACTAGCGCTTACTCTGGGGCCAACGTCCTGACTTTC. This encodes CSVARTSAYSGANVLTF. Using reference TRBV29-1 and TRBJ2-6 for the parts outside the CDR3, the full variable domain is SAVISQKPSRDICQRGTSLTIQCQVDSQVTMMFWYRQQPGQSLTLIATANQGSEATYESGFVIDKFPISRPNLTFSTLTVSNMSPEDSSIYLCSVARTSAYSGANVLTFGAGSRLTVL.